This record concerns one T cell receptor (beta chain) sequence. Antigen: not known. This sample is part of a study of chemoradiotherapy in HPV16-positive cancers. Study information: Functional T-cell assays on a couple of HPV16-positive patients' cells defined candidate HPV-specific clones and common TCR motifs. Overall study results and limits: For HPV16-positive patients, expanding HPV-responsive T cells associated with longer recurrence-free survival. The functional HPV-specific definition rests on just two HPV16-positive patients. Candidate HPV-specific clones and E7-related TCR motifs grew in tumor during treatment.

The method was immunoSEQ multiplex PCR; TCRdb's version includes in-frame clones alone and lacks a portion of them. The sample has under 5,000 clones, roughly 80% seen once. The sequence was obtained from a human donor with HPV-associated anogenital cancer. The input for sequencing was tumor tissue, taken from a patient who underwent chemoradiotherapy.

The CDR3 DNA sequence: TGTGCCAGCAGCCAAGATCGGGTAAGCCGCGCGAACACCGGGGAGCTGTTTTTT. Translated: CASSQDRVSRANTGELFF. The chain couples TRBV4-2 to TRBJ2-2; D not resolved. Trimming stripped 0 bases from V and 0 bases from J, with 14 bases between. The CDR3 extends over 18 amino acids. Germline lookup yields CDR1 LGHNA and CDR2 YNFKEQ.